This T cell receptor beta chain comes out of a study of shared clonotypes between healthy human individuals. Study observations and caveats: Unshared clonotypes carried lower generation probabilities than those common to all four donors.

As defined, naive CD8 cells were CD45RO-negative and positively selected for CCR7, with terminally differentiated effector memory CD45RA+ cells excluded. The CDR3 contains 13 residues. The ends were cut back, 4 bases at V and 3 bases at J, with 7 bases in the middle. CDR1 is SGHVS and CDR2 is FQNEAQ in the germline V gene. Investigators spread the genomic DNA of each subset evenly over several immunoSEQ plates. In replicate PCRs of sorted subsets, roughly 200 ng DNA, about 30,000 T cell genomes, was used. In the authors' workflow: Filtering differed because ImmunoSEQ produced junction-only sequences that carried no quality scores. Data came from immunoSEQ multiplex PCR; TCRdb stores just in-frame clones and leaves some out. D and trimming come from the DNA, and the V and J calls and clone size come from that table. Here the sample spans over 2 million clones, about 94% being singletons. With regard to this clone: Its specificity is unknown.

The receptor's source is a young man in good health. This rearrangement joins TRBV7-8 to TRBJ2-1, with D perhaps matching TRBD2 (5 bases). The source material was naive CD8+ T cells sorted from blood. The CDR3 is CASSSRDYNEQFF. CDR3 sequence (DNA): TGTGCCAGCAGCTCGAGGGACTACAATGAGCAGTTCTTC.